A single sample gave rise to the 8 T cell receptor beta chains below, sequenced in a study of blood T cells in healthy people across ages. Combining a sample-barcoded 5' primer with a J-beta primer mix, a second PCR ran for roughly 7 to 11 cycles. TCRdb re-derived calls from the 5' RACE reads in MiXCR, one entry per CDR3 protein. The data hold 730,000 or so distinct CDR3 sequences, with approximately 40% observed a single time. The sample comprised blood. These receptors all stem from a man older than 75 in good health.

The sample holds a few counts of this clonotype. The chain couples TRBV7-2 to TRBJ2-5; D not certain. The length of the CDR3 is 12 residues. Germline CDR1 reads SGHTA; CDR2 reads FQGNSA. Trimming removed 6 bases from V and 7 bases from J, with 12 bases in between. In nucleotides, the CDR3 is TGTGCCAGCAGTTCCTCTTCCGGGACCCAGTACTTC. It specifies CASSSSSGTQYF.

To note about this clonotype: Given a much more abundant clone one base away, this may be a read error. The chain is built from TRBV14 and TRBJ1-1; the D is unclear. CDR1 and CDR2 from the germline V gene are SGHDN and FVKESK. CDR3 length: 13 residues. CDR3 protein: CASSQDLSPETFF. The CDR3 coding sequence is TGTGCCAGCAGCCAAGACCTCTCCCCTGAAACTTTCTTT.

This chain connects TRBV20-1 to TRBJ2-6; D gene ambiguous. The CDR3 is 16 residues long. Germline assignment: CDR1 DFQATT and CDR2 SNEGSKA (reference sequence). V gave up 0 bases and J gave up 0 bases, with 9 bases separating them. The CDR3 reads CSARDPRPSGANVLTF. The DNA of the CDR3 is TGCAGTGCTAGAGATCCCAGGCCCTCTGGGGCCAACGTCCTGACTTTC.

There are a few counts of this clonotype. The V and J genes are TRBV7-2 and TRBJ2-3; possibly TRBD1 for D (5 bases). Germline CDR1 reads SGHTA; CDR2 reads FQGNSA. The CDR3 contains 14 residues. Trimming removed 4 bases at V and 7 bases at J, with 15 bases between. CDR3 DNA sequence: TGTGCCAGCAGCTCCGCGTCAAGGGGATATACGCAGTATTTT. It codes for CASSSASRGYTQYF.

In its sample, this clonotype was seen a few times. The V and J genes are TRBV20-1 and TRBJ2-4, with 13 bases aligning to TRBD2. The DNA end favors TRBJ2-7, so the J call may be wrong. The germline gives CDR1 DFQATT, CDR2 SNEGSKA (reference sequence). This CDR3 spans 14 amino acids. This CDR3 reads CSARGTSGEYEQYF. The CDR3 region has the DNA TGCAGTGCTAGGGGGACTAGCGGGGAGTACGAGCAGTACTTC.

In regard to this clonotype: A read error is possible here, since a much larger clone lies one base away. The chain carries TRBV20-1 and TRBJ2-7; D could derive from TRBD1 or TRBD2 (5 bases each). With 3 bases removed from V and 2 bases from J, the gap between germline ends came to 20 bases. This CDR3 region has 16 residues. CDR1 is DFQATT, CDR2 SNEGSKA, per germline (reference sequence). DNA for the CDR3: TGCAGTGCTAGGTCATCAGTCGGAAGGGGAGCCTACGAGCAGTACTTC. This translates into CSARSSVGRGAYEQYF.

This clonotype has just a few counts. This chain's CDR3 is CSASRRYQETQYF. As DNA, the CDR3 is TGCAGTGCGTCACGCCGGTACCAAGAGACCCAGTACTTC. This chain links TRBV20-1 with TRBJ2-5; D unresolved. This CDR3 is 13 amino acids long. Trimming left V 6 bases short and J 0 bases short, with 11 bases between. Germline V gives CDR1 DFQATT, CDR2 SNEGSKA (reference sequence).

The chain joins TRBV4-1 to TRBJ1-4; D is possibly TRBD1 (5 bases). The CDR3 totals 18 residues. Germline V gene lookup returns CDR1 MGHRA and CDR2 YSYEKL. V lost 2 bases to trimming and J lost 0 bases, with 16 bases between them. CDR3 region: CASSQTPNRSPTNEKLFF. CDR3 DNA sequence: TGCGCCAGCAGCCAAACGCCTAACAGGAGTCCAACTAATGAAAAACTGTTTTTT.